A single sample gave rise to the 24 T cell receptor beta chains below, sequenced in a study of radiotherapy plus CTLA-4 blockade in lung cancer. The protocol was immunoSEQ multiplex PCR, while the TCRdb copy is restricted to in-frame clones and leaves out a portion. This sample has about 91,000 clones, with approximately 75% found just once. The starting material was peripheral blood, obtained from a patient treated with radiotherapy plus ipilimumab. The receptors originated from a human donor with non-small cell lung cancer that progressed on radiotherapy plus ipilimumab.

The rearrangement uses TRBV4-1 and TRBJ1-2; D might be TRBD1 (5 bases). Deletions cut 0 bases from V and 3 bases from J, with 8 bases between. CDR3 length: 14 amino acids. Germline CDR1 MGHRA, CDR2 YSYEKL. This CDR3 is CASSQDPQDYGYTF. The CDR3 nucleotides read TGCGCCAGCAGCCAAGATCCACAGGACTATGGCTACACCTTC.

A few counts support this clone. The chain recombines TRBV7-9 with TRBJ1-6; D remains ambiguous. The germline gives CDR1 SEHNR, CDR2 FQNEAQ (reference sequence). This CDR3 contains 12 residues. Between the trimmed V and J ends, which lost 4 bases and 14 bases, there was a span of 12 bases. This CDR3 reads CASSSGRISLHF. CDR3 in DNA: TGTGCCAGCAGCTCAGGCAGGATTTCCCTCCACTTT.

The V call is TRBV19, the J call TRBJ1-1; the D is unclear. Germline V gives CDR1 LNHDA, CDR2 SQIVND (reference sequence). This CDR3 has 14 residues. Trimming took 3 bases from V and 1 from J, leaving 9 bases between them. The CDR3 reads CASSISAGNTEAFF. The CDR3 DNA sequence: TGTGCCAGTAGTATCTCCGCGGGGAACACTGAAGCTTTCTTT.

A single count supports this clone. The chain recombines TRBV2 with TRBJ2-3; no definite D call. The CDR3 extends over 12 amino acids. Trimming left V 7 bases short and J 3 bases short, with 8 bases between. Germline assignment: CDR1 SNHLY and CDR2 FYNNEI. The CDR3 DNA follows: TGTGCCAGCATGGCAGGAACAGATACGCAGTATTTT. It is translated as CASMAGTDTQYF.

The chain is built from TRBV5-1 and TRBJ2-3; 8 positions agree with TRBD1. Per germline, CDR1 SGHRS and CDR2 YFSETQ. Germline trimming cut 6 bases from V and 6 bases from J; bases unmatched to any gene: 9. The CDR3 length is 14 residues. The CDR3 DNA sequence: TGCGCCAGCATACCAGGGGGCGGACGGGATACGCAGTATTTT. Translating it yields CASIPGGGRDTQYF.

This chain links TRBV27 with TRBJ2-5; 8 positions match TRBD2. There are 13 residues in the CDR3. V trimming: 8 bases; J trimming: 3 bases; junction bases outside the gene matches: 5. Germline values: CDR1 MNHEY, CDR2 SMNVEV (reference sequence). CDR3 in amino acids: CASPGLAEETQYF. The CDR3 nucleotides are TGTGCCAGCCCCGGACTAGCAGAAGAGACCCAGTACTTC.

The chain uses TRBV4-1 and TRBJ1-1, with D possibly TRBD1 on 5 matching bases. The ends were cut back, 1 base at V and 0 bases at J, with 15 bases in the middle. CDR3 length equals 17 residues. CDR1 is MGHRA, CDR2 YSYEKL, per germline. Here the CDR3 reads CASSQGRRGGMNTEAFF. CDR3 nucleotides: TGCGCCAGCAGCCAAGGGAGGAGGGGCGGAATGAACACTGAAGCTTTCTTT.

The chain joins TRBV2 to TRBJ2-1; D is perhaps TRBD2 (5 bases). Per germline, CDR1 SNHLY and CDR2 FYNNEI. The CDR3 runs to 15 residues. Trimming stripped 4 bases from V and 7 bases from J, with 17 bases between. Here the CDR3 reads CASSVLRAGLNEQFF. As DNA, the CDR3 is TGTGCCAGCAGTGTCTTGCGGGCCGGGTTGAATGAGCAGTTCTTC.

J is TRBJ2-1 and V is TRBV5-4; 9 bases line up with TRBD2. The V gene's germline CDR1 is SGHNT and CDR2 YYREEE (reference sequence). V shed 0 bases and J 10 bases; nucleotides not matched to a gene: 5. The CDR3 has 14 amino acids. The CDR3 spells CASSLERGAREQFF. The CDR3 DNA sequence: TGTGCCAGCAGCTTGGAGCGGGGGGCACGGGAGCAGTTCTTC.

This clone was picked up a small number of times. V usage is TRBV7-9 and J usage is TRBJ1-1; the D is unclear. Germline V gene lookup returns CDR1 SEHNR and CDR2 FQNEAQ (reference sequence). V was cut by 1 base and J by 5 bases, with 8 bases left in between. This CDR3 comprises 13 residues. CDR3 sequence reads: CASSLDGWTEAFF. CDR3 DNA sequence: TGTGCCAGCAGCTTAGATGGGTGGACTGAAGCTTTCTTT.

The chain employs TRBV18 and TRBJ2-3, with TRBD2 matching over 9 bases. The germline V gene encodes CDR1 KGHSH and CDR2 LQKENI. This CDR3 has 16 residues. Trimming took 0 bases from V and 0 from J; bases not matched to a gene: 1. The CDR3: CASSPPGLASTDTQYF. The CDR3 DNA follows: TGTGCCAGCTCACCACCGGGACTAGCTAGCACAGATACGCAGTATTTT.

This sequence joins TRBV28 and TRBJ1-1, with a weak D call TRBD1 (5 bases). The CDR3 is made up of 13 amino acids. Germline-derived CDR1 and CDR2 are MDHEN and SYDVKM. V shed 2 bases and J shed 2 bases, with 6 bases lying between them. DNA for the CDR3: TGTGCCAGCAGTTTAGACAGTAACACTGAAGCTTTCTTT. Translating gives CASSLDSNTEAFF.

The chain is built from TRBV6-6 and TRBJ2-7; 8 positions agree with TRBD2. The germline CDR1 and CDR2 sequences are MNHNY and SVGAGI (reference sequence). The CDR3 runs to 16 residues. Losses at the gene ends were 6 bases for V and 2 bases for J; bases not matched to a gene: 12. The CDR3 region is CASSPRISGATYEQYF. In DNA form, the CDR3 reads TGTGCCAGCAGCCCCCGTATTAGCGGGGCCACCTACGAGCAGTACTTC.

CDR3 protein: CASSRGQSPNYGYTF. The CDR3 nucleotides are TGTGCCAGCAGCCGGGGACAGAGCCCTAACTATGGCTACACCTTC. The chain combines TRBV7-6 with TRBJ1-2; the match to TRBD1 covers 7 bases. The length of the CDR3 is 15 residues. V dropped 5 bases and J dropped 0; count of bases not matched to a gene: 6. The germline gives CDR1 SGHVS, CDR2 FNYEAQ.

A single count supports this clone. The gene calls are TRBV30 and TRBJ1-1; 9 nucleotides align to TRBD1. From germline, CDR1 is GTSNPN and CDR2 SVGIG (reference sequence). This CDR3 comprises 13 residues. Trimming cost V 2 bases and J 5 bases; bases outside gene matches: 3. CDR3 DNA sequence: TGTGCCTGGAGTCCGGGACAGGGAACTGAAGCTTTCTTT. This codes for CAWSPGQGTEAFF.

The chain recombines TRBV9 with TRBJ2-3; 12 bases line up with TRBD2. Germline loops: CDR1 SGDLS, CDR2 YYNGEE. The CDR3 totals 15 residues. The V and J ends lost 3 bases and 5 bases, in that order; junction bases with no gene match: 4. The CDR3 is CASSASGREVDTQYF. CDR3 bases: TGTGCCAGCAGCGCTAGCGGGAGGGAGGTAGATACGCAGTATTTT.

The CDR3 loop reads CASSARTSRPYNEQFF. Here the CDR3 DNA reads TGTGCCAGCAGTGCACGGACTAGCCGCCCCTACAATGAGCAGTTCTTC. The rearrangement uses TRBV2 and TRBJ2-1; 8 nucleotides agree with TRBD2. From germline, CDR1 is SNHLY and CDR2 FYNNEI. V dropped 4 bases and J dropped 2; count of bases not matched to a gene: 7. The CDR3 runs 16 residues.

CDR3 residues: CASQWHSSYNEQFF. As DNA, the CDR3 is TGTGCCAGCCAGTGGCATAGCTCCTACAATGAGCAGTTCTTC. The V call is TRBV2, the J call TRBJ2-1; no reliable D call. This CDR3 has 14 amino acids. The V gene lost 8 bases and the J gene lost 0 bases, with 11 bases spanning the gap. Germline V CDR1 and CDR2: SNHLY, FYNNEI.

This clone was picked up a small number of times. J is TRBJ2-1 and V is TRBV5-6, with D uncertain. CDR1 and CDR2 from the germline V gene are SGHDT and YYEEEE. The V end was cut by 3 bases, the J end by 7 bases, with 17 bases between. The CDR3 has 15 amino acids. The CDR3 DNA follows: TGTGCCAGCAGCTCCTGGCGGTTCCAGGAGAATGAGCAGTTCTTC. Translated, it gives CASSSWRFQENEQFF.

The chain has TRBV27 and TRBJ1-3; unclear D gene. The CDR3 loop spans 14 amino acids. Trimming cost V 5 bases and J 0 bases, with 8 bases left between them. Per the germline V gene, CDR1 is MNHEY and CDR2 is SMNVEV (reference sequence). As DNA, the CDR3 is TGTGCCAGCAGTCCCCATATCTCTGGAAACACCATATATTTT. Amino acids: CASSPHISGNTIYF.

This clone was seen more than once but under ten times. This sequence joins TRBV4-1 and TRBJ1-2; TRBD1 matches at 8 bases. The germline gives CDR1 MGHRA, CDR2 YSYEKL. Unmatched junction bases numbered 4, after V lost 0 bases and J lost 4 bases. The CDR3 length is 15 residues. This CDR3 is CASSQEKDRAYGYTF. DNA of the CDR3: TGCGCCAGCAGCCAAGAAAAGGACAGGGCCTATGGCTACACCTTC.

As DNA, the CDR3 is TGCGCCAGCAGCCAAGTGGGGACAGGGGCCTACAATGAGCAGTTCTTC. Translated: CASSQVGTGAYNEQFF. The gene calls are TRBV4-1 and TRBJ2-1; 10 bases are shared with TRBD1. The CDR3 is 16 residues long. V lost 1 base to trimming and J lost 2 bases; unmatched junction nucleotides: 2. Germline-derived CDR1 and CDR2 are MGHRA and YSYEKL.

The sample holds one count of this clone. The rearrangement uses TRBV7-6 and TRBJ1-3; D is possibly TRBD1 (5 bases). CDR1 and CDR2 (germline): SGHVS, FNYEAQ. CDR3 length equals 16 residues. Trimming removed 1 base from V and 0 bases from J, with 10 bases in between. CDR3 sequence (DNA): TGTGCCAGCAGCTTAGGAGCAGGGAGCTCTGGAAACACCATATATTTT. This translates into CASSLGAGSSGNTIYF.

The J gene is TRBJ2-7, the V gene TRBV29-1; D possibly corresponds to TRBD1 (5 bases). V was trimmed by 1 base and J by 4 bases, leaving 8 bases between them. The CDR3 covers 12 residues. Per germline, CDR1 SQVTM and CDR2 ANQGSEA. The CDR3 protein is CSVEVRAYEQYF. The CDR3 DNA reads as TGCAGCGTTGAAGTCAGGGCGTACGAGCAGTACTTC.